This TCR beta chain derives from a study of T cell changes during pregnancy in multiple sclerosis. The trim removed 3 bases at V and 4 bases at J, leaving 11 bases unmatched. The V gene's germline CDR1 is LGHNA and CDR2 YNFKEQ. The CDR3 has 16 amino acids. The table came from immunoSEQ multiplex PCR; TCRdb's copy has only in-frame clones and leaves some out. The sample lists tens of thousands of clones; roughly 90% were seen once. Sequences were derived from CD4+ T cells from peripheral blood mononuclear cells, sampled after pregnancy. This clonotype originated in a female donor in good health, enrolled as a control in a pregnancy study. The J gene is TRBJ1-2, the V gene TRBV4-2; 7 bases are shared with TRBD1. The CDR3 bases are TGTGCCAGCAGCCAGGGACAGTTGGGTAGTGGCTATGGCTACACCTTC. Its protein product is CASSQGQLGSGYGYTF.